One and the same sample provided the 22 T cell receptor beta chains below, sequenced in a study of T-cell reconstitution after alpha-beta-depleted transplantation in children. Unique molecular identifiers were built into the TCRbeta library. From the PCR reads, TCRdb called clonotypes with MiXCR, one entry per CDR3 protein. The table includes approximately 230,000 distinct CDR3 sequences, about 25% detected once. This material consisted of PBMCs, taken before TCRalphabeta/CD19-depleted stem cell transplant. The receptor set was obtained from a girl aged 2 to 10 with Fanconi anemia, due to receive a stem cell transplant.

This clonotype was seen many times. The chain combines TRBV6-5 with TRBJ2-1; D might be TRBD1 (6 bases). The CDR3 runs 15 residues. CDR1 and CDR2 from the germline V gene are MNHEY and SVGAGI. Trimming stripped 4 bases from V and 2 bases from J, with 12 bases between. The CDR3 DNA reads as TGTGCCAGCAGTTTCACGGACAGCACCTACAATGAGCAGTTCTTC. It encodes CASSFTDSTYNEQFF.

This clonotype was picked up many times. This sequence joins TRBV6-5 and TRBJ2-5; D possibly corresponds to TRBD1 (8 bases). CDR3 length equals 14 residues. CDR1 is MNHEY, CDR2 SVGAGI, per germline. V lost 6 bases, J lost 5 bases, and 16 bases lay in between. The CDR3 spells CASRVTGEGETQYF. In nucleotides, the CDR3 is TGTGCCAGCAGAGTGACAGGGGAGGGGGAGACCCAGTACTTC.

This clonotype has only a few counts. The chain is built from TRBV29-1 and TRBJ1-2; the D is unclear. CDR3 length equals 11 residues. In germline, CDR1 is SQVTM, CDR2 ANQGSEA. The V end was cut by 4 bases, the J end by 8 bases, with 11 bases between. CDR3 loop: CSVGHVDGYTF. DNA for the CDR3: TGCAGCGTTGGACATGTGGACGGCTACACCTTC.

This clonotype was picked up a small number of times. The rearrangement uses TRBV27 and TRBJ2-7, with 7 bases lining up with TRBD1. This CDR3 is built from 15 residues. V shed 5 bases and J 2 bases; nucleotides not matched to a gene: 9. Germline V lookup: CDR1 MNHEY, CDR2 SMNVEV (reference sequence). CDR3 loop: CASSPTPGQAYEQYF. The CDR3 region has the DNA TGTGCCAGCAGTCCCACCCCCGGACAGGCCTACGAGCAGTACTTC.

The sample holds many counts of this clonotype. The CDR3 nucleotides read TGTGCCAGCAGTTTAACAGGGGACACCGGGGAGCTGTTTTTT. As protein: CASSLTGDTGELFF. The chain employs TRBV28 and TRBJ2-2; TRBD1 aligns across 7 bases. Germline CDR1 MDHEN, CDR2 SYDVKM. This CDR3 spans 14 amino acids. The V and J ends lost 2 bases and 3 bases, in that order; junction bases with no gene match: 0.

A word on this clonotype: Given a much more abundant clone one base away, this may be a read error. The chain couples TRBV9 to TRBJ1-2; a weak D match, TRBD1 (5 bases). CDR3 length equals 14 residues. V lost 2 bases and J 3 bases, leaving 11 bases between the germline ends. In germline, CDR1 is SGDLS, CDR2 YYNGEE. CDR3 DNA: TGTGCCAGCAGCGTGGGGGTTATTGACTATGGCTACACCTTC. This gives the protein CASSVGVIDYGYTF.

This clonotype came up a few times. This chain connects TRBV4-2 to TRBJ2-1, with TRBD2 matching 7 bases. This CDR3 spans 15 amino acids. Germline CDR1 is LGHNA and CDR2 is YNFKEQ. V was pared by 2 bases and J by 3 bases, with 4 bases of the junction left unmatched. This CDR3 reads CASSQTGTIYNEQFF. DNA of the CDR3: TGTGCCAGCAGCCAAACCGGGACTATCTACAATGAGCAGTTCTTC.

This sequence joins TRBV29-1 and TRBJ2-1; 12 bases map to TRBD2. With V trimmed by 5 bases and J by 9 bases, 5 bases remained unmatched. Germline CDR1 reads SQVTM; CDR2 reads ANQGSEA. This CDR3 is built from 13 residues. DNA of the CDR3: TGCAGCGTTCTAGCGGGAGGGCCGGTTGAGCAGTTCTTC. It encodes CSVLAGGPVEQFF.

The chain links TRBV4-2 to TRBJ2-7, with a weak D call TRBD1 (5 bases). V lost 1 base, J lost 2 bases, and 9 bases lay in between. This CDR3 has 14 residues. Germline V gene sequence: CDR1 LGHNA, CDR2 YNFKEQ. In DNA, the CDR3 is TGTGCCAGCAGCCAAGTGGGGCTCGCCTACGAGCAGTACTTC. Translation gives CASSQVGLAYEQYF.

This clonotype was counted many times. The chain employs TRBV29-1 and TRBJ2-2, with D tentatively TRBD2 (5 bases). The CDR3 extends over 13 amino acids. Germline V lookup: CDR1 SQVTM, CDR2 ANQGSEA. Trimming left V 3 bases short and J 2 bases short, with 7 bases between. The CDR3 reads CSVDRDNTGELFF. CDR3 coding DNA: TGCAGCGTTGACCGGGATAACACCGGGGAGCTGTTTTTT.

The sample holds many counts of this clonotype. The V gene is TRBV4-2, the J gene TRBJ2-7; unclear D gene. The V gene's germline CDR1 is LGHNA and CDR2 YNFKEQ. This CDR3 region has 16 residues. Trimming removed 0 bases from V and 3 bases from J, with 15 bases in between. CDR3 in DNA: TGTGCCAGCAGCCAAGATCCCACAGTGGGCCACTACGAGCAGTACTTC. Its protein product is CASSQDPTVGHYEQYF.

This clonotype has at least ten counts. The J gene is TRBJ2-7, the V gene TRBV5-1; possibly TRBD1 for D (6 bases). The CDR3 is 14 residues long. The germline V gene encodes CDR1 SGHRS and CDR2 YFSETQ. Trimming took 0 bases from V and 3 from J, leaving 10 bases between them. CDR3 bases: TGCGCCAGCAGCTTGGACGGCAGGGGCTACGAGCAGTACTTC. As protein: CASSLDGRGYEQYF.

Here the CDR3 DNA reads TGTGCCACCAGTGATTTTGAGACGGATGAGCAGTTCTTC. This translates into CATSDFETDEQFF. This sequence joins TRBV24-1 and TRBJ2-1; D not certain. The CDR3 sequence is 13 residues long. Germline values: CDR1 KGHDR, CDR2 SFDVKD. V lost 1 base and J 8 bases, leaving 8 bases between the germline ends.

Only a few counts were recorded for this clonotype. The gene calls are TRBV7-7 and TRBJ2-2, with 7 bases fitting TRBD1. The CDR3 length is 18 residues. Looked up from germline, CDR1 is SSHAT and CDR2 is FNYEAQ (reference sequence). The V and J ends lost 2 bases and 6 bases, in that order; junction bases with no gene match: 15. The CDR3 here is CASSLYSWGRGTSGELFF. Here the CDR3 DNA reads TGTGCCAGCAGCTTATATAGCTGGGGCAGGGGGACGTCCGGGGAGCTGTTTTTT.

This clonotype showed up just once. This chain links TRBV6-1 with TRBJ2-3, with no clear D. The CDR3 runs 14 residues. V was pared by 4 bases and J by 2 bases, with 10 bases between. Germline V CDR1 and CDR2: MNHNS, SASEGT. CDR3 loop: CASSGYSNTDTQYF. CDR3 DNA sequence: TGTGCCAGCAGTGGATATAGTAACACAGATACGCAGTATTTT.

The chain joins TRBV20-1 to TRBJ2-1, with 10 bases identical to TRBD2. Germline V gives CDR1 DFQATT, CDR2 SNEGSKA (reference sequence). This CDR3 contains 15 residues. The V and J ends lost 5 bases and 6 bases, in that order; junction bases with no gene match: 10. CDR3 nucleotide sequence: TGCAGTGCTTACTATAGCGGGGGGCAGGGCAATGAGCAGTTCTTC. Residues: CSAYYSGGQGNEQFF.

This clonotype was counted a few times. The gene calls are TRBV30 and TRBJ1-5; maybe TRBD1 (5 bases). CDR3 length: 14 residues. V lost 5 bases, J lost 0 bases, and 11 bases lay in between. The germline V gene has CDR1 GTSNPN and CDR2 SVGIG (reference sequence). The CDR3 protein is CAWPQTVSNQPQHF. The DNA for the CDR3 is TGTGCCTGGCCCCAGACAGTTAGCAATCAGCCCCAGCATTTT.

The chain recombines TRBV2 with TRBJ2-1; D might be TRBD2 (5 bases). The CDR3 has 17 residues. The germline V and J ends were trimmed by 5 bases and 2 bases, with 19 bases remaining between them. Germline V gene data show CDR1 as SNHLY and CDR2 as FYNNEI. This chain's CDR3 is CASSNVVSVRAYNEQFF. The CDR3 nucleotides read TGTGCCAGCAGTAACGTAGTAAGCGTGCGGGCCTACAATGAGCAGTTCTTC.

This clonotype showed up many times. This chain links TRBV6-1 with TRBJ2-7, with 7 bases that match TRBD1. The CDR3 runs 13 residues. The germline gives CDR1 MNHNS, CDR2 SASEGT. CDR3 loop: CVGGDREADKQYF. CDR3 in DNA: TGTGTTGGCGGCGACAGGGAAGCCGATAAGCAGTACTTC.

This clonotype was counted a single time. This chain connects TRBV6-1 to TRBJ2-1; D is possibly TRBD1 (5 bases). V lost 6 bases and J lost 7, with 13 bases in between. There are 13 residues in the CDR3. CDR1 and CDR2 from the germline V gene are MNHNS and SASEGT. CDR3 nucleotide sequence: TGTGCCAGCAGCAGGTGGGGCCTGAATGAGCAGTTCTTC. It codes for CASSRWGLNEQFF.

The chain is built from TRBV30 and TRBJ1-1; 7 bases are a match to TRBD1. This CDR3 has 11 amino acids. Germline CDR1 is GTSNPN and CDR2 is SVGIG (reference sequence). This chain's CDR3 is CAQGLPGEAFF. CDR3 bases: TGTGCACAGGGGCTCCCTGGGGAAGCTTTCTTT.

This clonotype was counted ten times or more. The chain combines TRBV20-1 with TRBJ2-7; 7 nucleotides line up with TRBD2. Germline trimming cut 5 bases from V and 2 bases from J; bases unmatched to any gene: 3. The CDR3 runs to 12 residues. The germline V gene has CDR1 DFQATT and CDR2 SNEGSKA (reference sequence). The chain's CDR3 is CSARGDTYEQYF. DNA for the CDR3: TGCAGTGCTCGGGGGGATACCTACGAGCAGTACTTC.